This record concerns one TCR beta chain sequence. As originally analysed: Estimates of nucleated cell counts were drawn from the amplification of reference gene primers. TCRdb keeps only in-frame clones here, not all; method: immunoSEQ multiplex PCR. V and J calls plus clone size are reproduced from that table; the DNA served to infer D and trimming. This table holds around 260,000 clones, around 90% found once. The ends lost 7 bases at V and 0 bases at J; junction bases unmatched: 13. This CDR3 comprises 17 residues. CDR1 is SGHRS, CDR2 YFSETQ, per germline. This record comes from a study of blood T cell repertoires in COVID-19. For the study at large: There were acute and convalescent COVID-19 samples, and they came from the United States, Italy and Spain. Sample material is recorded as cDNA or gDNA derived from T cells, B-cell-depleted T cells, or PBMCs.

The V and J genes are TRBV5-1 and TRBJ2-1; 7 bases are a match to TRBD2. Sequenced: peripheral blood. This TCR derives from a human donor in a cohort sampled during active COVID-19. In DNA, the CDR3 is TGCGCCAGCCGCCCCACGAGCGGGGAGTTCTCCTACAATGAGCAGTTCTTC. This codes for CASRPTSGEFSYNEQFF.